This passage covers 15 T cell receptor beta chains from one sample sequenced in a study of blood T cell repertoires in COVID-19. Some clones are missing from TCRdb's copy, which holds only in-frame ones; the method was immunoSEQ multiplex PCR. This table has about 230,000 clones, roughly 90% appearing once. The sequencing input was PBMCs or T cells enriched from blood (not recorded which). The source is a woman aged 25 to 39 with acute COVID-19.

The CDR3 region is CASSFRTGANTEAFF. The CDR3 nucleotides read TGTGCCAGCAGTTTTCGGACAGGGGCGAACACTGAAGCTTTCTTT. This rearrangement joins TRBV27 to TRBJ1-1, with 9 bases matching TRBD1. Germline loops: CDR1 MNHEY, CDR2 SMNVEV (reference sequence). CDR3 length: 15 amino acids. V lost 3 bases and J lost 1; bases outside the gene matches: 3.

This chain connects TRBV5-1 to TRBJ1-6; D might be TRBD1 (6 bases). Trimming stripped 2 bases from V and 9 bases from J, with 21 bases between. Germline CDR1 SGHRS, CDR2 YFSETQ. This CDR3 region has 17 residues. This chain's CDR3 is CASSFQPGQQDSSPLHF. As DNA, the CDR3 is TGCGCCAGCAGCTTCCAACCAGGACAGCAGGATTCTTCACCCCTCCACTTT.

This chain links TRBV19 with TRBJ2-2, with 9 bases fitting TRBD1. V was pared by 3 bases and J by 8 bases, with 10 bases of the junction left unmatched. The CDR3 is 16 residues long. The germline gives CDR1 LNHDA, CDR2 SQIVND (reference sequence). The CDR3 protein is CASSILGQGGLGELFF. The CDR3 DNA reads TGTGCCAGTAGTATCTTGGGACAGGGAGGATTGGGGGAGCTGTTTTTT.

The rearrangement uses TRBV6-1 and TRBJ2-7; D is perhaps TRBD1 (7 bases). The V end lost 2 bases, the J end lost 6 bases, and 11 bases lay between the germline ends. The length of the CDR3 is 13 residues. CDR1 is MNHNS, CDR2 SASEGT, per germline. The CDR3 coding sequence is TGTGCCAGCAGTGAACAGGGGGGAATCGAGCAGTACTTC. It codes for CASSEQGGIEQYF.

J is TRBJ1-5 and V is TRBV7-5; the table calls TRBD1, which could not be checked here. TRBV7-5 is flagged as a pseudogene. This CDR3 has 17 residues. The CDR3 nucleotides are TGTGTCAGAAGCTCCGTTCCAGGGGAATATAGCAATCAGCCCCAGCATTTT. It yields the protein CVRSSVPGEYSNQPQHF.

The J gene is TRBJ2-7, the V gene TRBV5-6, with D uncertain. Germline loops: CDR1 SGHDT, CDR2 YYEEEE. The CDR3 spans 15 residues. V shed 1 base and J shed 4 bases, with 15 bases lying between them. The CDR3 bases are TGTGCCAGCAGCTTGATCTCCACCCGGTCGTACGAGCAGTACTTC. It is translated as CASSLISTRSYEQYF. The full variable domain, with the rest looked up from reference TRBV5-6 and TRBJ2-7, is DAGVTQSPTHLIKTRGQQVTLRCSPKSGHDTVSWYQQALGQGPQFIFQYYEEEERQRGNFPDRFSGHQFPNYSSELNVNALLLGDSALYLCASSLISTRSYEQYFGPGTRLTVT.

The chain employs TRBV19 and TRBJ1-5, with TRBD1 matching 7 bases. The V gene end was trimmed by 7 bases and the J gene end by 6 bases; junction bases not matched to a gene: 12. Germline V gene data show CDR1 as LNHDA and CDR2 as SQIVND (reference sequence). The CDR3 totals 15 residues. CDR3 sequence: CASNPRTGPGQPQHF. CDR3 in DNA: TGTGCCAGTAACCCAAGGACAGGTCCTGGTCAGCCCCAGCATTTT.

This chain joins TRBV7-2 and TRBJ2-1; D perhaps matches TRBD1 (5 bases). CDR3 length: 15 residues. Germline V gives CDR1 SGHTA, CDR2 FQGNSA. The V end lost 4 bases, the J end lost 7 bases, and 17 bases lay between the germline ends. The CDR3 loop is CASSYSIGEVNEQFF. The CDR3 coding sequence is TGTGCCAGCAGCTACTCCATAGGGGAAGTTAATGAGCAGTTCTTC.

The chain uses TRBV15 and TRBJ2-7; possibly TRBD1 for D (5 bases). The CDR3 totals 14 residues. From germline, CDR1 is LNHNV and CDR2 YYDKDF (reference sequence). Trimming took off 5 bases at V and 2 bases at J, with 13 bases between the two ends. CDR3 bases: TGTGCCACCAGCCCCGGCAGGGTGACCTACGAGCAGTACTTC. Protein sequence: CATSPGRVTYEQYF.

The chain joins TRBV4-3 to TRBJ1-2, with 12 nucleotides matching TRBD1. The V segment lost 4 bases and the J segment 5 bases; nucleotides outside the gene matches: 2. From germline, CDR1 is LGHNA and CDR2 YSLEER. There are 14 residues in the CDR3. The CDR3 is CASSPGQGAYGYTF. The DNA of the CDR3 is TGCGCCAGCAGCCCGGGACAGGGGGCATATGGCTACACCTTC.

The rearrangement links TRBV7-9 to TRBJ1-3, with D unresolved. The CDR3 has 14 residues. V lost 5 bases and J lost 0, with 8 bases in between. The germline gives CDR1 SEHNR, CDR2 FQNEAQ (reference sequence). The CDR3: CASSLDISGNTIYF. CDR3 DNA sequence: TGTGCCAGCAGCCTAGACATCTCTGGAAACACCATATATTTT. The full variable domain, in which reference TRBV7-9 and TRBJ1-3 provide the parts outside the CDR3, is DTGVSQNPRHKITKRGQNVTFRCDPISEHNRLYWYRQTLGQGPEFLTYFQNEAQLEKSRLLSDRFSAERPKGSFSTLEIQRTEQGDSAMYLCASSLDISGNTIYFGEGSWLTVV.

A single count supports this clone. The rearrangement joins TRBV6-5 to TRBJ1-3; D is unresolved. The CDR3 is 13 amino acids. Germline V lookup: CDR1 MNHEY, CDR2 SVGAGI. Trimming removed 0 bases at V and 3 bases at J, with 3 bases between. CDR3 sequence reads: CASSYSNGNTIYF. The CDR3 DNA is TGTGCCAGCAGTTACTCCAATGGAAACACCATATATTTT.

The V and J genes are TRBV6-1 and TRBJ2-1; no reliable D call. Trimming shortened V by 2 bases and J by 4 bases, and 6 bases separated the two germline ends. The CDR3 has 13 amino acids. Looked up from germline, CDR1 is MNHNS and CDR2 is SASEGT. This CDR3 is CASSELRYNEQFF. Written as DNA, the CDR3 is TGTGCCAGCAGTGAACTGAGGTACAATGAGCAGTTCTTC.

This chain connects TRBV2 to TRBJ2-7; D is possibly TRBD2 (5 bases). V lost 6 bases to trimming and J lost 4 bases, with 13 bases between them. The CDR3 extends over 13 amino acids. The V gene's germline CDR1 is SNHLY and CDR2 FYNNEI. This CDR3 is CASRAVAEYEQYF. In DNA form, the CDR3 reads TGTGCCAGCAGAGCGGTCGCTGAATACGAGCAGTACTTC. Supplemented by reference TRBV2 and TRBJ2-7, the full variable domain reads EPEVTQTPSHQVTQMGQEVILRCVPISNHLYFYWYRQILGQKVEFLVSFYNNEISEKSEIFDDQFSVERPDGSNFTLKIRSTKLEDSAMYFCASRAVAEYEQYFGPGTRLTVT.

Here the CDR3 reads CASSERGQGVGETQYF. The DNA of the CDR3 is TGTGCCAGCAGCGAGAGGGGACAGGGGGTAGGAGAGACCCAGTACTTC. The chain combines TRBV9 with TRBJ2-5, with TRBD1 matching over 11 bases. The CDR3 loop spans 16 amino acids. Germline CDR1 and CDR2: SGDLS and YYNGEE. V was clipped by 3 bases and J by 4 bases; unmatched bases: 8. Drawing the rest from reference TRBV9 and TRBJ2-5, the complete variable domain is DSGVTQTPKHLITATGQRVTLRCSPRSGDLSVYWYQQSLDQGLQFLIQYYNGEERAKGNILERFSAQQFPDLHSELNLSSLELGDSALYFCASSERGQGVGETQYFGPGTRLLVL.